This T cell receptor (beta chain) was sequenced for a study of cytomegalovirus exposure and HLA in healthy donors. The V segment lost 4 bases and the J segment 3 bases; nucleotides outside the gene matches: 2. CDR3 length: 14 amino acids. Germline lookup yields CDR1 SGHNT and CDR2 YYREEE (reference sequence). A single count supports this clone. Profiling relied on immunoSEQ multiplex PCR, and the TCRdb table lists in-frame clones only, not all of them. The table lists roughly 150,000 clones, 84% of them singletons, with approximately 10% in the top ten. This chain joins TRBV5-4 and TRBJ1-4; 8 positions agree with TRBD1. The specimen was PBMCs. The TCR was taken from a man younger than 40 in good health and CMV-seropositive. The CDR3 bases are TGTGCCAGCAGCCAGACAGGGGCTAATGAAAAACTGTTTTTT. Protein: CASSQTGANEKLFF.